These 5 T cell receptor beta chains came from one sample sequenced in a study of blood T cells in healthy people across ages. The second PCR ran about 6 to 11 cycles with a sample-barcoded 5' primer and J-beta primers. TCRdb re-derived calls from the 5' RACE reads in MiXCR, one entry per CDR3 protein. Found here are around 900,000 distinct CDR3 sequences, roughly half of them singletons; the top ten hold over 20%. Sequencing input: blood. These receptor sequences come from a woman aged 55 to 70 in good health.

The chain carries TRBV4-1 and TRBJ2-5, with D possibly called TRBD1 or TRBD2 (5 bases each). The J call may be wrong; the DNA end is better matched by TRBJ2-7. Germline loops: CDR1 MGHRA, CDR2 YSYEKL. The CDR3 consists of 17 residues. This chain's CDR3 is CASSPRGAGGGYYEQYF. CDR3 coding DNA: TGCGCCAGCAGCCCTCGAGGGGCTGGAGGAGGCTACTACGAGCAGTACTTC.

This chain connects TRBV6-2 or TRBV6-3 to TRBJ2-4; 11 positions match TRBD2. The tail of the sequence fits TRBJ2-7 better, so the J call may be wrong. Per the germline V gene, CDR1 is MNHEY and CDR2 is SVGEGT. The CDR3 loop spans 17 amino acids. The CDR3 region has the DNA TGTGCCAGCAGTTACTCACCACTAGCGGGAGCTGGTAGCGAGCAGTACTTC. Its translation is CASSYSPLAGAGSEQYF.

A remark on this clonotype: Relative to the germline gene, one junction end is altered; a read error may explain this. This chain connects TRBV7-2 to TRBJ2-5; 11 nucleotides align to TRBD2. Gene TRBJ2-7 matches the end of the DNA better, so the J call may be wrong. The CDR3 has 15 amino acids. Germline CDR1 reads SGHTA; CDR2 reads FQGNSA. The chain's CDR3 is CDSSTSGRIRNEQYF. The CDR3 DNA reads as TGTGACAGCAGCACTAGCGGGAGAATACGTAACGAGCAGTACTTC.

V is TRBV12-3 or TRBV12-4 and J is TRBJ1-2, with 7 bases fitting TRBD1. The CDR3 contains 15 residues. V shed 6 bases and J 4 bases; nucleotides not matched to a gene: 11. CDR3 DNA sequence: TGTGCCAGCAGCCTAAATCAGGGGGGAAGCTATGGCTACACCTTC. It translates to CASSLNQGGSYGYTF.

The rearrangement uses TRBV4-1 and TRBJ2-7, with D unresolved. The V end lost 2 bases, the J end lost 2 bases, and 13 bases lay between the germline ends. CDR1 and CDR2 from the germline V gene are MGHRA and YSYEKL. CDR3 length equals 15 residues. CDR3 DNA sequence: TGCGCCAGCAGCCAAACTTCGGGTCCAACCTACGAGCAGTACTTC. Protein: CASSQTSGPTYEQYF.